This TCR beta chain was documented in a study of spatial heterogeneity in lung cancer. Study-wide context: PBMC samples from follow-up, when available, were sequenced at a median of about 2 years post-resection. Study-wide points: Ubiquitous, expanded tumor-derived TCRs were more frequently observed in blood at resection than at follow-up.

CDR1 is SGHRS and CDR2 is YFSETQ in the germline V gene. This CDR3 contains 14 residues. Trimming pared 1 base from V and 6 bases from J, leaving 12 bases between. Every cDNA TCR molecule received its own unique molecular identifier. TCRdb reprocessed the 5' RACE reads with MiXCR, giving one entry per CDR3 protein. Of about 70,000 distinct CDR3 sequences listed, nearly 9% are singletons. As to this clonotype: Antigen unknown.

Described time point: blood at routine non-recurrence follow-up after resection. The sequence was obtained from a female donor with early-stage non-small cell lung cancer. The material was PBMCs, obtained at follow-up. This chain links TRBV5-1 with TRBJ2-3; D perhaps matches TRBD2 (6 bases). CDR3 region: CASSLLGGADTQYF. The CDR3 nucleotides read TGCGCCAGCAGCTTGTTGGGGGGAGCGGATACGCAGTATTTT.